The 22 T cell receptor beta chains presented below share a single source sample, sequenced in a study of T cells in Graves' hyperthyroidism and ophthalmopathy. It was RNA transcripts that yielded the amplified TCR beta CDR3 regions. HTBI primers were used for first-round RT-PCR of the TCR CDR3. From the multiplex PCR reads, TCRdb called clonotypes with MiXCR, one entry per CDR3 protein. Of 500,000 to 650,000 distinct CDR3 sequences listed, about 14% were seen once; the top ten hold around an eighth. Sequencing was done on a sample of blood. The receptors stem from a woman between 50 and 59 years old with Graves' ophthalmopathy.

In regard to this clonotype: A much larger clonotype is one base distant, so this may be a read error. The V gene is TRBV28, the J gene TRBJ1-4; D gene ambiguous. The CDR3 has 15 residues. V lost 8 bases, J lost 4 bases, and 17 bases lay in between. Germline V gene lookup returns CDR1 MDHEN and CDR2 SYDVKM. In nucleotides, the CDR3 is TGTGCCAGCGGTAGCGTGGCCGTCGGTAATGAAAAACTGTTTTTT. Its protein is CASGSVAVGNEKLFF.

V usage is TRBV28 and J usage is TRBJ1-5; TRBD1 agrees at 9 bases. V lost 5 bases to trimming and J lost 2 bases; unmatched junction nucleotides: 7. The germline CDR1 and CDR2 sequences are MDHEN and SYDVKM. This CDR3 has 16 residues. For the CDR3, the DNA is TGTGCCAGCAGTGAACAGGGGGCGCGGGGCAATCAGCCCCAGCATTTT. Its translation is CASSEQGARGNQPQHF.

This clonotype has a count of ten or more. V usage is TRBV7-3 and J usage is TRBJ2-2; TRBD2 matches at 8 bases. The CDR3 contains 15 residues. CDR1 and CDR2 (germline): SGHTA, FQGTGA. The trim removed 6 bases at V and 4 bases at J, leaving 7 bases unmatched. For the CDR3, the DNA is TGTGCCAGCAGGTTTAGCGGGATGCCCACCGGGGAGCTGTTTTTT. Translating gives CASRFSGMPTGELFF.

The J gene is TRBJ2-7, the V gene TRBV10-3; TRBD1 matches at 9 bases. The CDR3 has 14 residues. The V segment lost 7 bases and the J segment 2 bases; nucleotides outside the gene matches: 6. The germline V gene has CDR1 ENHRY and CDR2 SYGVKD. CDR3 DNA: TGTGCCATCACCGAGGACAGGGGAACCTACGAGCAGTACTTC. It codes for CAITEDRGTYEQYF.

This clonotype was seen many times. V and J are TRBV7-2 and TRBJ2-1; 8 bases line up with TRBD1. The trim removed 1 base at V and 8 bases at J, leaving 7 bases unmatched. Per germline, CDR1 SGHTA and CDR2 FQGNSA. The CDR3 consists of 15 residues. The CDR3 loop is CASSLGGSGGYEQFF. DNA of the CDR3: TGTGCCAGCAGCTTAGGGGGGTCAGGGGGCTATGAGCAGTTCTTC.

On this clonotype: Possible read error: a much larger clone is one base away. Given the absence of the conserved phenylalanine or tryptophan at the CDR3 end, a read error is likely. The chain combines TRBV20-1 with TRBJ2-7, with a tentative D call TRBD2 (5 bases). V lost 0 bases, J lost 3 bases, and 15 bases lay in between. CDR3 length: 15 residues. Germline CDR1 is DFQATT and CDR2 is SNEGSKA (reference sequence). CDR3 sequence (DNA): TGCAGTGCTAGAGAACGGAGGCCTCCTCTCTACGAGCAGTACCTC. Amino acid sequence: CSARERRPPLYEQYL.

This clonotype was detected only a few times. This may come from a read error, since a much larger clone is one base off. The rearrangement links TRBV3-1 to TRBJ2-7, with 10 bases that match TRBD2. This CDR3 spans 16 amino acids. CDR1 and CDR2 from the germline V gene are LGHDT and YNNKEL (reference sequence). The DNA for the CDR3 is TGTTCCAGCAGCCAAGAACTAGCGGGAACCCCCGGCGAGCAGTACTTC. Protein sequence: CSSSQELAGTPGEQYF.

The table lists this clonotype with many counts. The chain combines TRBV30 with TRBJ2-1; 8 bases are a match to TRBD1. This CDR3 region has 14 residues. The trim removed 1 base at V and 8 bases at J, leaving 7 bases unmatched. Germline CDR1 is GTSNPN and CDR2 is SVGIG (reference sequence). CDR3 coding DNA: TGTGCCTGGAGTGAAAGGACAGGGATCGATGAGCAGTTCTTC. This sequence encodes CAWSERTGIDEQFF.

The chain has TRBV28 and TRBJ2-7; 7 bases line up with TRBD2. CDR3 length: 16 residues. V shed 3 bases, J shed 0 bases, and the junction held 8 bases outside the gene matches. Germline values: CDR1 MDHEN, CDR2 SYDVKM. The CDR3 DNA reads TGTGCCAGCAGTTTCCCCCCCGGCGGGAGCTCCTACGAGCAGTACTTC. Protein product: CASSFPPGGSSYEQYF.

This clonotype turned up a few times. The chain uses TRBV6-5 and TRBJ2-7; TRBD2 matches at 10 bases. The CDR3 totals 16 residues. CDR1 is MNHEY, CDR2 SVGAGI, per germline. V was pared by 0 bases and J by 3 bases, with 5 bases of the junction left unmatched. The CDR3 DNA follows: TGTGCCAGCAGTTACTCCCCTAGCGGGAGCTACTACGAGCAGTACTTC. Translating gives CASSYSPSGSYYEQYF.

In its sample, this clonotype was seen a few times. The CDR3 loop is CASSVGIRAGGPSTDTQYF. DNA of the CDR3: TGTGCCAGCAGCGTAGGGATCCGGGCGGGAGGACCTAGCACAGATACGCAGTATTTT. The chain combines TRBV9 with TRBJ2-3, with 8 bases identical to TRBD2. The CDR3 sequence is 19 residues long. Germline loops: CDR1 SGDLS, CDR2 YYNGEE. The ends lost 0 bases at V and 0 bases at J; junction bases unmatched: 12.

This clonotype was seen ten or more times. In nucleotides, the CDR3 is TGTGCCAGCAGCTCCGCCGGGACTAGTTTCAATGAGCAGTTCTTC. Its translation: CASSSAGTSFNEQFF. The chain couples TRBV7-2 to TRBJ2-1, with 8 bases fitting TRBD2. There are 15 residues in the CDR3. V shed 4 bases and J 6 bases; nucleotides not matched to a gene: 8. CDR1 SGHTA and CDR2 FQGNSA come from the germline V gene.

This clonotype appeared many times. The chain joins TRBV12-3 or TRBV12-4 to TRBJ1-1; D not resolved. This CDR3 comprises 16 residues. V gave up 3 bases and J gave up 5 bases, with 19 bases separating them. The CDR3 region is CASSLGTRVLYTEAFF. The CDR3 DNA follows: TGTGCCAGCAGTTTGGGCACTAGGGTTTTATATACTGAAGCTTTCTTT.

This clonotype has at least ten counts. This chain joins TRBV20-1 and TRBJ2-1; D remains unclear. Germline V gene data show CDR1 as DFQATT and CDR2 as SNEGSKA (reference sequence). Deletions cut 0 bases from V and 12 bases from J, with 15 bases between. The CDR3 is 13 amino acids. The DNA for the CDR3 is TGCAGTGCTAGAGATACACGCAGGTCTACGCAGTTCTTC. Protein: CSARDTRRSTQFF.

This clonotype was observed at least ten times. The gene calls are TRBV15 and TRBJ2-1; a possible D gene is TRBD2 (7 bases). CDR1 and CDR2 from the germline V gene are LNHNV and YYDKDF (reference sequence). The CDR3 spans 15 residues. V shed 5 bases and J shed 5 bases, with 16 bases lying between them. CDR3 nucleotide sequence: TGTGCCACCAGCGGTGAGGGGGGGATGAACAATGAGCAGTTCTTC. Amino acid sequence: CATSGEGGMNNEQFF.

The V and J genes are TRBV7-9 and TRBJ1-4; 9 bases line up with TRBD1. The CDR3 runs 12 residues. Trimming cost V 10 bases and J 6 bases; bases outside gene matches: 3. Germline CDR1 is SEHNR and CDR2 is FQNEAQ (reference sequence). The CDR3 region is CAIDRGDEKLFF. The CDR3 DNA reads TGTGCCATAGACAGGGGGGATGAAAAACTGTTTTTT.

This clonotype came up many times. The rearrangement uses TRBV2 and TRBJ1-2, with D possibly matching TRBD1 (5 bases). Germline CDR1 SNHLY, CDR2 FYNNEI. This CDR3 comprises 13 residues. The V and J ends lost 6 bases and 2 bases respectively, with 10 bases between them. In DNA form, the CDR3 reads TGTGCCAGCAGGAGACAGAGAAACTATGGCTACACCTTC. Translating it yields CASRRQRNYGYTF.

This clonotype was detected many times. The chain employs TRBV6-2 or TRBV6-3 and TRBJ1-2; D unresolved. This CDR3 has 12 amino acids. Trimming stripped 6 bases from V and 8 bases from J, with 13 bases between. Germline V gene sequence: CDR1 MNHEY, CDR2 SVGEGT. DNA of the CDR3: TGTGCCAGCAGCCCGCGTTCGCCGGGCTACACCTTC. Translation: CASSPRSPGYTF.

In its sample, this clonotype was seen many times. The V call is TRBV28, the J call TRBJ2-3, with TRBD2 matching over 11 bases. V dropped 1 base and J dropped 1; count of bases not matched to a gene: 16. This CDR3 has 21 residues. The V gene's germline CDR1 is MDHEN and CDR2 SYDVKM. This CDR3 is CASSLFLWVAGGPSGTDTQYF. The DNA of the CDR3 is TGTGCCAGCAGTTTATTTCTTTGGGTAGCGGGAGGGCCATCTGGCACAGATACGCAGTATTTT.

Many counts were recorded for this clonotype. The rearrangement uses TRBV7-9 and TRBJ2-1; D ambiguous. Germline CDR1 is SEHNR and CDR2 is FQNEAQ (reference sequence). V lost 0 bases, J lost 10 bases, and 7 bases lay in between. This CDR3 comprises 12 residues. In nucleotides, the CDR3 is TGTGCCAGCAGCTTAGCCGGTACAGAGCAGTTCTTC. This translates into CASSLAGTEQFF.

This clonotype showed up just a few times. The chain is built from TRBV6-1 and TRBJ1-3; D is undetermined. Looked up from germline, CDR1 is MNHNS and CDR2 is SASEGT. The CDR3 is made up of 13 amino acids. V was pared by 8 bases and J by 0 bases, with 8 bases between. The CDR3 DNA is TGTGCCAGCCACACGAGCTCTGGAAACACCATATATTTT. Residues: CASHTSSGNTIYF.

This clonotype was recorded at least ten times. This rearrangement joins TRBV12-3 or TRBV12-4 to TRBJ2-7; a weak D match, TRBD1 (6 bases). The germline V and J ends were trimmed by 6 bases and 6 bases, with 18 bases remaining between them. This CDR3 comprises 14 residues. Written as DNA, the CDR3 is TGTGCCAGCAGCCCACAGGGACGGCTGGCCGAGCAGTACTTC. Encoded protein: CASSPQGRLAEQYF.